The 8 T cell receptor beta chains listed next were all sequenced from one sample in a study of spatial heterogeneity in lung cancer. The study's findings and limits: Within tumors, counts of expanded alpha and beta TCRs tracked tumor mutation counts.

Antigens of these TCRs are unknown. TCRdb called the 5' RACE reads again in MiXCR, with one record for every CDR3 protein. The data show roughly 7,400 distinct CDR3 sequences, less than 3.5% seen once. Sample time point: sample taken at primary tumor resection. The material sequenced was lung tumor tissue, taken at surgery. These TCRs come from a male donor with early-stage non-small cell lung cancer.

This clonotype was observed at least ten times. This chain connects TRBV20-1 to TRBJ1-2, with D unclear. Trimming removed 6 bases at V and 2 bases at J, with 16 bases between. The CDR3 has 14 amino acids. Germline loops: CDR1 DFQATT, CDR2 SNEGSKA (reference sequence). This CDR3 is CSASLSWMNYGYTF. CDR3 nucleotide sequence: TGCAGTGCGAGCCTGAGTTGGATGAACTATGGCTACACCTTC.

By sample share, this clonotype is medium-sized. The rearrangement joins TRBV5-1 to TRBJ2-1, with unresolved D. The V end lost 4 bases, the J end lost 4 bases, and 3 bases lay between the germline ends. The CDR3 length is 11 residues. Germline values: CDR1 SGHRS, CDR2 YFSETQ. The CDR3 region has the DNA TGCGCCAGCAGCCTATACAATGAGCAGTTCTTC. This sequence encodes CASSLYNEQFF. The variable domain in full, completed from reference TRBV5-1 and TRBJ2-1, reads KAGVTQTPRYLIKTRGQQVTLSCSPISGHRSVSWYQQTPGQGLQFLFEYFSETQRNKGNFPGRFSGRQFSNSRSEMNVSTLELGDSALYLCASSLYNEQFFGPGTRLTVL.

This clonotype is categorized as medium-sized. The V call is TRBV29-1, the J call TRBJ2-7; the D call may be TRBD1 or TRBD2 (10 bases each). V was shortened by 6 bases and J by 1 base, with 25 bases between the two germline ends. Germline-derived CDR1 and CDR2 are SQVTM and ANQGSEA. The CDR3 contains 17 residues. In DNA, the CDR3 is TGCAGCGTCGGTGACAGGGGGCTAGCGGGGGTATCCTACGAGCAGTACTTC. This gives the protein CSVGDRGLAGVSYEQYF.

By frequency in the sample, this clonotype is medium-sized (0.01 to 0.1%). The chain uses TRBV24-1 and TRBJ1-1, with 9 bases that match TRBD1. The CDR3 totals 11 residues. CDR1 KGHDR and CDR2 SFDVKD come from the germline V gene. Trimming took 7 bases from V and 8 from J; bases not matched to a gene: 1. The CDR3 is CATRQGAEAFF. CDR3 coding DNA: TGTGCCACCAGACAGGGGGCAGAAGCTTTCTTT.

There are a few counts of this clonotype. CDR3 coding DNA: TGTGCCAGTACTCCCCTAGGGAGCCAACGGAACACTGAAGCTTTCTTT. Translating it yields CASTPLGSQRNTEAFF. The chain links TRBV19 to TRBJ1-1; D is unresolved. Trimming removed 7 bases at V and 1 base at J, with 19 bases between. There are 16 residues in the CDR3. CDR1 and CDR2 from the germline V gene are LNHDA and SQIVND (reference sequence).

This clonotype was observed many times. The chain joins TRBV18 to TRBJ1-2, with D tentatively TRBD1 (5 bases). Germline values: CDR1 KGHSH, CDR2 LQKENI. V was clipped by 3 bases and J by 7 bases, with 9 bases between them. There are 12 residues in the CDR3. CDR3: CASSPQGSGYTF. In nucleotides, the CDR3 is TGTGCCAGCTCACCCCAGGGATCTGGCTACACCTTC. The variable domain in full, with the rest retrieved from reference TRBV18 and TRBJ1-2, is NAGVMQNPRHLVRRRGQEARLRCSPMKGHSHVYWYRQLPEEGLKFMVYLQKENIIDESGMPKERFSAEFPKEGPSILRIQQVVRGDSAAYFCASSPQGSGYTFGSGTRLTVV.

A few counts support this clonotype. The chain has TRBV6-1 and TRBJ1-1; D is perhaps TRBD1 (5 bases). Trimming stripped 5 bases from V and 1 base from J, with 11 bases between. The CDR3 contains 14 residues. The germline CDR1 and CDR2 sequences are MNHNS and SASEGT. The DNA for the CDR3 is TGTGCCAGCAGTAAGACAGTATGGAACACTGAAGCTTTCTTT. Amino acid sequence: CASSKTVWNTEAFF.

This clonotype is termed medium-sized. The V call is TRBV12-3 or TRBV12-4, the J call TRBJ1-1, with D perhaps TRBD1 (5 bases). This CDR3 contains 15 residues. V lost 0 bases and J lost 5, with 13 bases in between. The CDR3 bases are TGTGCCAGCAGTTTAGCGCTGAGGGCAGGGACTGAAGCTTTCTTT. Its protein product is CASSLALRAGTEAFF.